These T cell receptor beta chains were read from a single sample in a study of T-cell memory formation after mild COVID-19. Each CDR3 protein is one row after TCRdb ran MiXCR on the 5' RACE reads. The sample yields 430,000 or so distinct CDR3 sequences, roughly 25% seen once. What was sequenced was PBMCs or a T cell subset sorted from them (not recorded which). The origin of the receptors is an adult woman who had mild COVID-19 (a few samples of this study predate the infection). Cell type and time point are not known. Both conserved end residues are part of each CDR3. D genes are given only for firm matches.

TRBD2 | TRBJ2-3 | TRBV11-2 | CASSLGLTSGFTDTQYF
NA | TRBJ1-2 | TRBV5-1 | CASSSGRGDYGYTF
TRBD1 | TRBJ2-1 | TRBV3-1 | CASSQRTGGVYNEQFF
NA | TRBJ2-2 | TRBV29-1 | CSVSGTTRNTGELFF
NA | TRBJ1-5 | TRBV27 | CASSLSYSQPQHF
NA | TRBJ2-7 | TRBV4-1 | CASSQDQLYEQYF
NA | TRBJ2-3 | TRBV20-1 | CSSVQVGTDTQYF
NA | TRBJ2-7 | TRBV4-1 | CASSQDILQGEEQYF
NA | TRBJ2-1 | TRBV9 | CASSVSHGVGNEQFF
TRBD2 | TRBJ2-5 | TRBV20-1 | CSARDRGTSGGAGQETQYF
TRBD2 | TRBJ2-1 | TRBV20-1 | CSARAGVAGGEQFF
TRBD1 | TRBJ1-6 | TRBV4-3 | CASSPIGTGSSPLHF
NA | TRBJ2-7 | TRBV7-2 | CASSLETTYEQYF
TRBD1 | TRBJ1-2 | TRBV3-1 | CASSHRQGVNYGYTF
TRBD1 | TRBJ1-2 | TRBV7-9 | CASSLADRAYGYTF
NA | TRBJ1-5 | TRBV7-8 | CASSLVTHREKRDNQPQHF
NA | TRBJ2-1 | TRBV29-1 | CSIGRATAYNEQFF
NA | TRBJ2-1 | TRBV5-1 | CASSLNAAAPYNEQFF
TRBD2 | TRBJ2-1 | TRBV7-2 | CASSLGALLAGVYNEQFF
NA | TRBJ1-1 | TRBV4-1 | CASSQDPDGRNTEAFF
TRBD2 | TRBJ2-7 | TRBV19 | CASSTLAGGPYEQYF
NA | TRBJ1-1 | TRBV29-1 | CSVVLRGRRNTEAFF
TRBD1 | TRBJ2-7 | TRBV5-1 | CASSQIGTGLSSYEQYF
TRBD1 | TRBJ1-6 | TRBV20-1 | CSARQGLDSPLHF
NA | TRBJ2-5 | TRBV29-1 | CSVEVPGTPRTQYF
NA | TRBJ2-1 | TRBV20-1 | CSARVLGAYNEQFF
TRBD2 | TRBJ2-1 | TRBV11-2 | CASSLNRAGGRDEQFF
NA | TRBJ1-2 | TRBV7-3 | CASSPRGEGQGYGYTF